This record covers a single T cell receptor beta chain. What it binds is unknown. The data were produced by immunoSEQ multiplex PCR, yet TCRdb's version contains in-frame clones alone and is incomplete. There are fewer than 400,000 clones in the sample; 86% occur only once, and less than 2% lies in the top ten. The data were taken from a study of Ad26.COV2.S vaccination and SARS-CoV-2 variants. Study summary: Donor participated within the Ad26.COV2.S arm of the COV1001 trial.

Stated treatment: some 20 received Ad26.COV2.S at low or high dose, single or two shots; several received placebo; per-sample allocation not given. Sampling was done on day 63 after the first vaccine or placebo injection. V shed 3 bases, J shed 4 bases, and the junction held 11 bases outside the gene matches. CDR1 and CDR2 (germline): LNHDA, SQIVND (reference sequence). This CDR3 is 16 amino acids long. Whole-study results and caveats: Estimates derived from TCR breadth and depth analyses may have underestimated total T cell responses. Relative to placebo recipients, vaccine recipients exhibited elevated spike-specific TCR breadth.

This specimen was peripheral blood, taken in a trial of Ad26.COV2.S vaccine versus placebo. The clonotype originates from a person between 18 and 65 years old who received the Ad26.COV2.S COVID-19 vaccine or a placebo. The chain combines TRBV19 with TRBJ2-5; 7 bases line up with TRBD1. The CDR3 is CASSILLQGSGETQYF. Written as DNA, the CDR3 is TGTGCCAGTAGTATCCTATTACAGGGGAGTGGAGAGACCCAGTACTTC.